Following are 27 T cell receptor beta chains from one sample sequenced in a study of tumor and adjacent non-tumor tissue in lung cancer (dated by TCRdb to the late 2010s). The library was obtained by multiplex PCR. Sequencing was carried out with an Illumina HiSeq 2500. TCRbeta libraries were built by three rounds of nested PCR using primers (Table S4), following protocols modified from ARM-PCR. Using fastp trimming at Q25 and MiXCR clonotype assembly, TCRdb reanalyzed the public sequencing data and kept in-frame beta chains. A single entry per CDR3 protein holds the most common genes and DNA from its merged rows. Present in this sample are about 68,000 distinct CDR3 sequences, about three fifths of which were seen just once. Of the sample, 20% to 25% is held by the ten largest clones. RNA was isolated from bulk, unsorted tissue, and RNA quality was assessed with a NanoDrop ND-1000 and an Agilent 2100.

The sequencing input was lung tumor tissue. All receptors derive from a man in his fifties or sixties with non-small cell lung cancer.

The V and J genes are TRBV20-1 and TRBJ2-7; D possibly corresponds to TRBD2 (6 bases). The CDR3 runs 14 residues. In germline, CDR1 is DFQATT, CDR2 SNEGSKA (reference sequence). V lost 7 bases and J 0 bases, leaving 16 bases between the germline ends. The chain's CDR3 is CSGTRERGSYEQYF. CDR3 sequence (DNA): TGCAGTGGCACCCGGGAGAGGGGCTCCTACGAGCAGTACTTC.

The rearrangement joins TRBV4-1 to TRBJ1-1; D may be TRBD1 (6 bases). The V end lost 5 bases, the J end lost 1 base, and 11 bases lay between the germline ends. Germline V gene data show CDR1 as MGHRA and CDR2 as YSYEKL. The CDR3 length is 14 residues. This CDR3 reads CASSTRTENTEAFF. CDR3 bases: TGCGCCAGCAGCACCCGGACAGAGAACACTGAAGCTTTCTTT.

To note about this clonotype: One junction end does not reproduce the germline sequence, and a read error may be involved. The V gene is TRBV20-1, the J gene TRBJ2-3; the D gene is possibly TRBD1 (6 bases). The CDR3 has 16 amino acids. Germline CDR1 reads DFQATT; CDR2 reads SNEGSKA (reference sequence). For the CDR3, the DNA is TGCAGTGATAGATTCTCGGGACATGGTGTCACAGATACGCAGTATTTT. Its protein product is CSDRFSGHGVTDTQYF.

This clonotype has at least ten counts. V usage is TRBV7-8 and J usage is TRBJ2-1; 13 bases are shared with TRBD2. In germline, CDR1 is SGHVS, CDR2 FQNEAQ. The CDR3 has 16 residues. The V segment lost 1 base and the J segment 5 bases; nucleotides outside the gene matches: 2. The CDR3 loop is CASSLGLAGGDNEQFF. As DNA, the CDR3 is TGTGCCAGCAGCTTAGGACTAGCGGGAGGAGACAATGAGCAGTTCTTC.

This clonotype showed up just a few times. A single base separates this from a much larger clone, so it may be a read error. V and J are TRBV2 and TRBJ1-5; D gene unclear. The CDR3 extends over 15 amino acids. Germline V gene lookup returns CDR1 SNHLY and CDR2 FYNNEI. Here the CDR3 reads CASSGLGLSDQPQHF. CDR3 coding DNA: TGTGCCAGCAGTGGCTTAGGGCTTAGCGATCAGCCCCAGCATTTT.

Notes on this clonotype: A clone one base away is much larger, so this may be a read error. The chain combines TRBV20-1 with TRBJ1-5; TRBD1 might be the D (5 bases). CDR1 DFQATT and CDR2 SNEGSKA come from the germline V gene (reference sequence). CDR3 length equals 18 residues. In nucleotides, the CDR3 is TGCAGTGGTAGAGCCGCCGGGAGGGGAGTTTATAGCAATCAGCCCCAGCATTTT. The encoded protein is CSGRAAGRGVYSNQPQHF.

The rearrangement uses TRBV7-2 and TRBJ2-5, with no clear D. The CDR3 runs 14 residues. The V end was cut by 2 bases, the J end by 3 bases, with 10 bases between. Germline CDR1 and CDR2: SGHTA and FQGNSA. The CDR3 DNA reads as TGTGCCAGCAGCTTATGGGTTTCAGAAGAGACCCAGTACTTC. The encoded protein is CASSLWVSEETQYF.

Comment on this clonotype: Germline is not matched at one junction end, which may reflect a read error. This rearrangement joins TRBV11-2 to TRBJ2-2; the D gene is possibly TRBD2 (6 bases). The germline V gene has CDR1 SGHAT and CDR2 FQNNGV. The CDR3 totals 15 residues. The CDR3 is CATSNQLWEAEEMFF. CDR3 sequence (DNA): TGTGCCACCAGCAATCAACTATGGGAGGCCGAGGAGATGTTTTTT.

Worth noting for this clonotype: The conserved closing phenylalanine or tryptophan is absent in this CDR3, likely reflecting a read error. The chain links TRBV11-3 to TRBJ2-7; D not resolved. Trimming cost V 6 bases and J 4 bases, with 16 bases left between them. Germline V gene lookup returns CDR1 SGHNT and CDR2 YENEEA. The CDR3 contains 14 residues. The CDR3 DNA reads TGTGCCAGCAGATTACAAGGCCCCACATACGAGCAGTACTAC. It translates to CASRLQGPTYEQYY.

Concerning this clonotype itself: Compared with germline, one end of the junction differs, possibly owing to a read error. The J gene is TRBJ2-5, the V gene TRBV6-5; D might be TRBD1 (6 bases). The length of the CDR3 is 14 residues. Germline V CDR1 and CDR2: MNHEY, SVGAGI. The CDR3, as DNA: TGTGCCAGCGGTTACTCGAACAGGGTGGAGACCCAGTACTTC. Translation: CASGYSNRVETQYF.

The chain joins TRBV28 to TRBJ1-5, with a possible D match to TRBD1 (5 bases). V lost 3 bases, J lost 2 bases, and 14 bases lay in between. Germline lookup yields CDR1 MDHEN and CDR2 SYDVKM. The CDR3 length is 16 residues. This chain's CDR3 is CASSFAPGLGNQPQHF. The CDR3, as DNA: TGTGCCAGCAGTTTCGCCCCGGGGCTGGGCAATCAGCCCCAGCATTTT.

The chain combines TRBV27 with TRBJ2-7; 8 bases are shared with TRBD1. CDR1 and CDR2 (germline): MNHEY, SMNVEV (reference sequence). Unmatched junction bases numbered 13, after V lost 6 bases and J lost 3 bases. CDR3 size: 16 residues. This CDR3 reads CASSSKPRDRFYEQYF. The CDR3 bases are TGTGCCAGCAGCTCCAAGCCCCGGGACAGGTTCTACGAGCAGTACTTC.

At least ten counts were recorded for this clonotype. The CDR3 is CATGKAGGYEQYF. The CDR3 DNA follows: TGTGCCACGGGGAAGGCAGGGGGCTACGAGCAGTACTTC. J is TRBJ2-7 and V is TRBV6-5; 7 bases map to TRBD1. The CDR3 has 13 amino acids. The ends lost 10 bases at V and 3 bases at J; junction bases unmatched: 9. In germline, CDR1 is MNHEY, CDR2 SVGAGI.

A remark on this clonotype: At one of its ends the junction is not consistent with the germline gene, which may arise from a read error. The rearrangement links TRBV4-1 to TRBJ2-6; D perhaps matches TRBD1 (5 bases). CDR3 length equals 16 residues. The V gene's germline CDR1 is MGHRA and CDR2 YSYEKL. Here the CDR3 DNA reads TGCACCAGCAGCCGACAGACGGTCTCCGGGGCCAACGTCCTGACTTTC. It yields the protein CTSSRQTVSGANVLTF.

The chain recombines TRBV12-3 or TRBV12-4 with TRBJ2-1; 9 nucleotides line up with TRBD2. The J segment lost 6 bases and the V segment lost 10 bases, leaving 13 bases of the junction unmatched. The CDR3 has 15 residues. For the CDR3, the DNA is TGTGCCATAAGACTAGCGGCAACAGCCCTCAATGAGCAGTTCTTC. Residues: CAIRLAATALNEQFF.

Turning to this clonotype: A read error may explain this, as a much larger clone is one base away. The chain has TRBV10-2 and TRBJ2-5; 14 positions match TRBD2. From germline, CDR1 is WSHSY and CDR2 SAAADI. The CDR3 runs 16 residues. CDR3 coding DNA: TGCGCCAACAGTCCGGGACTAGCGGGAGTACAAGAGACCCAGTACTTC. Amino acids: CANSPGLAGVQETQYF.

This clonotype appeared a single time. This chain uses TRBV29-1 with TRBJ1-5; D perhaps matches TRBD1 (5 bases). The CDR3 has 13 residues. CDR1 is SQVTM, CDR2 ANQGSEA, per germline. The ends were cut back, 4 bases at V and 8 bases at J, with 15 bases in the middle. CDR3 DNA: TGCAGCGTTGCAGGGACGGCGAATGAGCCCCAGCATTTT. This codes for CSVAGTANEPQHF.

This clonotype was detected a few times. A junction end diverges from the germline sequence, so it may reflect a read error. The V call is TRBV4-1, the J call TRBJ2-3; weak D call: TRBD2 (6 bases). The CDR3 has 14 residues. Germline V gives CDR1 MGHRA, CDR2 YSYEKL. The CDR3 loop reads CAGSRDLPTDTQYF. CDR3 DNA sequence: TGCGCCGGCAGCCGGGACTTACCCACAGATACGCAGTATTTT.

This clonotype has ten or more counts. The V and J genes are TRBV18 and TRBJ2-1; 8 bases agree with TRBD2. CDR3 length: 15 residues. The germline V gene encodes CDR1 KGHSH and CDR2 LQKENI. J lost 5 bases, V lost 3 bases, and 6 bases had no gene match. The CDR3 region is CASSPGAGVNNEQFF. Here the CDR3 DNA reads TGTGCCAGCTCACCGGGAGCGGGAGTGAACAATGAGCAGTTCTTC. The full variable domain, completed using reference TRBV18 and TRBJ2-1, is NAGVMQNPRHLVRRRGQEARLRCSPMKGHSHVYWYRQLPEEGLKFMVYLQKENIIDESGMPKERFSAEFPKEGPSILRIQQVVRGDSAAYFCASSPGAGVNNEQFFGPGTRLTVL.

A word on this clonotype: A much more abundant neighbour one base away suggests this may be a read error. This chain uses TRBV10-2 with TRBJ2-5; D not certain. The germline V gene has CDR1 WSHSY and CDR2 SAAADI. This CDR3 is 15 amino acids long. CDR3 bases: TGCGCCAGCAGTGAGTTTCCCAGAGAGAAAGAGATCCAGTACTTC. Residues: CASSEFPREKEIQYF.

This clonotype showed up many times. The V and J genes are TRBV10-1 and TRBJ1-3; D not resolved. V shed 2 bases and J shed 0 bases, with 5 bases lying between them. Germline values: CDR1 WNHNN, CDR2 SYGVQD (reference sequence). This CDR3 spans 14 amino acids. The CDR3 reads CASSEDFSGNTIYF. CDR3 in DNA: TGCGCCAGCAGTGAGGACTTCTCTGGAAACACCATATATTTT.

As to this clonotype: One end of the junction is discordant with germline, which a read error may explain. V is TRBV28 and J is TRBJ2-3, with 11 bases aligning to TRBD1. The CDR3 covers 16 residues. Germline assignment: CDR1 MDHEN and CDR2 SYDVKM. The CDR3 loop is CGSSLGRTGGPDTQYF. The DNA for the CDR3 is TGTGGCAGCAGTTTAGGTCGGACAGGGGGCCCAGATACGCAGTATTTT.

Points on this clonotype: A much larger clone differs from this one at a single base, so this may be a read error. The chain uses TRBV12-3 or TRBV12-4 and TRBJ1-1, with D perhaps matching TRBD1 (5 bases). V lost 7 bases and J 3 bases, leaving 12 bases between the germline ends. The CDR3 is 13 amino acids. CDR3 region: CASTLRGYTEAFF. The CDR3 DNA sequence: TGTGCCAGCACCCTCCGGGGGTACACTGAAGCTTTCTTT.

With regard to this clonotype: Just one base apart from a much larger clone, this may be a read error. DNA for the CDR3: TGCAGTGTGATTACCTCTAACTATGGCTACACCTTC. It encodes CSVITSNYGYTF. This rearrangement joins TRBV20-1 to TRBJ1-2, with D unresolved. CDR1 is DFQATT, CDR2 SNEGSKA, per germline (reference sequence). The CDR3 has 12 amino acids. V shed 7 bases and J shed 0 bases, with 9 bases lying between them.

This clonotype was picked up a small number of times. V and J are TRBV2 and TRBJ1-1, with D unresolved. Germline loops: CDR1 SNHLY, CDR2 FYNNEI. V was clipped by 8 bases and J by 6 bases, with 13 bases between them. The CDR3 consists of 12 residues. Here the CDR3 DNA reads TGTGCCAGCCGAAAGCAAAGCCCTGAAGCTTTCTTT. Protein sequence: CASRKQSPEAFF.

The chain's CDR3 is CASSPRNSGEEQYF. Here the CDR3 DNA reads TGTGCCAGCAGCCCGAGGAATAGCGGGGAAGAGCAGTACTTC. The J gene is TRBJ2-7, the V gene TRBV11-2; 8 bases map to TRBD2. Looked up from germline, CDR1 is SGHAT and CDR2 is FQNNGV. The CDR3 extends over 14 amino acids. Unmatched junction bases numbered 10, after V lost 5 bases and J lost 7 bases.

A note on this clonotype: This could be a read error, since a much larger clone is one nucleotide away. The DNA of the CDR3 is TGTGCCAGCAGTCTTAAACGTCCCGGGACAGGGGGCACCGCAGCTTTCTTT. Its translation: CASSLKRPGTGGTAAFF. The chain recombines TRBV6-1 with TRBJ1-1; 12 positions match TRBD1. The germline V gene has CDR1 MNHNS and CDR2 SASEGT. V lost 5 bases, J lost 10 bases, and 17 bases stayed unmatched. This CDR3 is 17 amino acids long.